Presented here are 9 T cell receptor beta chains from one specimen sequenced in a study of CD4+ T cells in melanoma. TCRdb keeps only in-frame clones here, not all; method: immunoSEQ multiplex PCR. The data show 3,500 to 4,500 clones, about 80% seen once. The sample comprised tumor tissue. The receptors were gathered from a human donor with melanoma.

The V gene is TRBV4-3, the J gene TRBJ1-4; tentative D call: TRBD1 (6 bases). The V gene's germline CDR1 is LGHNA and CDR2 YSLEER. The CDR3 loop spans 17 amino acids. The V end was cut by 0 bases, the J end by 0 bases, with 11 bases between. The CDR3 bases are TGCGCCAGCAGCCAAGACCGGGACAAAGCAACTAATGAAAAACTGTTTTTT. This encodes CASSQDRDKATNEKLFF.

V and J are TRBV2 and TRBJ1-2, with 9 bases aligning to TRBD1. Germline V gives CDR1 SNHLY, CDR2 FYNNEI. The ends lost 7 bases at V and 8 bases at J; junction bases unmatched: 8. CDR3 length: 13 amino acids. The CDR3 DNA reads TGTGCCAGCAATAGGGACAGGGAGGGAGGCTACACCTTC. Protein product: CASNRDREGGYTF.

The chain couples TRBV7-2 to TRBJ2-7, with 9 bases fitting TRBD1. Germline assignment: CDR1 SGHTA and CDR2 FQGNSA. With V trimmed by 2 bases and J by 3 bases, 8 bases remained unmatched. The CDR3 is made up of 16 amino acids. CDR3 DNA sequence: TGTGCCAGCAGCTTATCCCCGGACAGGGGACGCTACGAGCAGTACTTC. This translates into CASSLSPDRGRYEQYF.

Only one count was recorded for this clone. V usage is TRBV5-5 and J usage is TRBJ2-7; the D is unclear. The CDR3 length is 13 residues. Germline V gives CDR1 SGHKS, CDR2 YYEKEE (reference sequence). The germline V and J ends were trimmed by 0 bases and 3 bases, with 7 bases remaining between them. This chain's CDR3 is CASSLEDGYEQYF. CDR3 DNA sequence: TGTGCCAGCAGCTTGGAGGACGGCTACGAGCAGTACTTC.

This clone is medium-sized (0.01 to 0.1%). The rearrangement uses TRBV28 and TRBJ2-3; 8 nucleotides align to TRBD2. The CDR3 is 12 residues long. Trimming took 9 bases from V and 1 from J; bases not matched to a gene: 0. Germline-derived CDR1 and CDR2 are MDHEN and SYDVKM. The CDR3 sequence is CARTSGTDTQYF. The CDR3, as DNA: TGTGCCAGGACTAGCGGCACAGATACGCAGTATTTT.

This chain connects TRBV28 to TRBJ2-3; the D is unclear. Germline CDR1 and CDR2: MDHEN and SYDVKM. The CDR3 is made up of 12 amino acids. Trimming left V 3 bases short and J 7 bases short, with 8 bases between. In nucleotides, the CDR3 is TGTGCCAGCAGTTTGGTTCGGTATACGCAGTATTTT. Its protein is CASSLVRYTQYF.

This chain uses TRBV9 with TRBJ2-4; 8 bases match TRBD1. This CDR3 has 13 residues. The junction had 6 bases not matched to a gene; V was cut back by 2 bases and J by 11 bases. Germline CDR1 and CDR2: SGDLS and YYNGEE. The DNA of the CDR3 is TGTGCCAGCAGCGTGGGACAGGAGGACGTTCAGTACTTC. Translated, it gives CASSVGQEDVQYF.

The V gene is TRBV5-1, the J gene TRBJ2-7, with TRBD2 matching 12 bases. From germline, CDR1 is SGHRS and CDR2 YFSETQ. There are 17 residues in the CDR3. With V trimmed by 3 bases and J by 6 bases, 13 bases remained unmatched. The DNA of the CDR3 is TGCGCCAGCAGCTCCGCAGGGGGGACTAGCGGGTCGGGCGAGCAGTACTTC. This codes for CASSSAGGTSGSGEQYF.

Here the CDR3 DNA reads TGTGCCAGCAGTTTAAGCGTTGGGACTAGCGGAACGGGCGAGCAGTACTTC. Translation: CASSLSVGTSGTGEQYF. The chain couples TRBV27 to TRBJ2-7; 11 bases align to TRBD2. J lost 6 bases, V lost 2 bases, and 12 bases had no gene match. The CDR3 contains 17 residues. Per germline, CDR1 MNHEY and CDR2 SMNVEV (reference sequence).